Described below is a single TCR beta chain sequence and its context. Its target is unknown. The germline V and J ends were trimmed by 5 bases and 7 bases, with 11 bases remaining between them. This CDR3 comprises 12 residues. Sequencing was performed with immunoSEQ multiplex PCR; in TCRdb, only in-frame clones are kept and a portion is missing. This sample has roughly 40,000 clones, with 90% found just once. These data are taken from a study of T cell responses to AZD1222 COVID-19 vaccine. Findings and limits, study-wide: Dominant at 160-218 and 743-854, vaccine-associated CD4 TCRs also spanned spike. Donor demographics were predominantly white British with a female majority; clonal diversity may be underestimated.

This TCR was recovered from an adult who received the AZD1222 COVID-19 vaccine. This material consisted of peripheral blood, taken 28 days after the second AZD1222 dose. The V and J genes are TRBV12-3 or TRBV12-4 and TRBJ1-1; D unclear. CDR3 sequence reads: CASSLLQYEAFF. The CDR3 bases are TGTGCCAGCAGTCTTTTGCAGTATGAAGCTTTCTTT.